A single sample is the source of the 9 T cell receptor beta chains below, sequenced in a study of blood T cell repertoires in COVID-19. Only in-frame clones appear in the TCRdb table, and some are missing; sequencing was by immunoSEQ multiplex PCR. The data hold 210,000 or so clones, with roughly 80% observed a single time. Material for sequencing was peripheral blood. The receptors were gathered from an elderly woman with active or convalescent COVID-19.

V usage is TRBV7-2 and J usage is TRBJ2-7, with D unresolved. This CDR3 contains 13 residues. Trimming took 5 bases from V and 2 from J, leaving 10 bases between them. Germline CDR1 and CDR2: SGHTA and FQGNSA. The CDR3 bases are TGTGCCAGCAGCCCGACATCGACCTACGAGCAGTACTTC. Amino acid sequence: CASSPTSTYEQYF.

The gene calls are TRBV5-1 and TRBJ2-1, with 13 positions matching TRBD2. CDR3 length: 17 amino acids. J lost 7 bases, V lost 0 bases, and 7 bases had no gene match. Germline V gives CDR1 SGHRS, CDR2 YFSETQ. The CDR3 nucleotides read TGCGCCAGCAGCTTGGAAGGTGGGACTAGCGGGATAAATGAGCAGTTCTTC. It yields the protein CASSLEGGTSGINEQFF. Full variable domain (outside the CDR3, taken from reference TRBV5-1 and TRBJ2-1): KAGVTQTPRYLIKTRGQQVTLSCSPISGHRSVSWYQQTPGQGLQFLFEYFSETQRNKGNFPGRFSGRQFSNSRSEMNVSTLELGDSALYLCASSLEGGTSGINEQFFGPGTRLTVL.

This clone was detected only once. This chain links TRBV11-1 with TRBJ2-3; weak D call: TRBD2 (5 bases). The V gene's germline CDR1 is SGHAT and CDR2 FQDESV (reference sequence). The ends were cut back, 5 bases at V and 5 bases at J, with 17 bases in the middle. The CDR3 length is 15 residues. The CDR3 reads CASSPAGLYGDTQYF. The CDR3 DNA follows: TGTGCCAGCAGCCCGGCCGGACTTTACGGAGATACGCAGTATTTT.

V is TRBV7-9 and J is TRBJ2-3, with D unclear. V was clipped by 6 bases and J by 6 bases, with 7 bases between them. The CDR3 spans 11 residues. The germline CDR1 and CDR2 sequences are SEHNR and FQNEAQ (reference sequence). The CDR3 sequence is CASSTQDTQYF. CDR3 nucleotides: TGTGCCAGCAGTACCCAGGATACGCAGTATTTT.

This clone was detected only a few times. V is TRBV27 and J is TRBJ1-4; TRBD1 matches at 11 bases. The germline CDR1 and CDR2 sequences are MNHEY and SMNVEV (reference sequence). The length of the CDR3 is 17 residues. The J segment lost 0 bases and the V segment lost 7 bases, leaving 7 bases of the junction unmatched. CDR3 sequence (DNA): TGTGCCAGCAAGATGGGACAGGGGGTGGCAACTAATGAAAAACTGTTTTTT. The encoded protein is CASKMGQGVATNEKLFF.

This clone was detected once. This chain links TRBV18 with TRBJ1-2; no clear D gene. There are 15 residues in the CDR3. V was pared by 3 bases and J by 4 bases, with 15 bases between. The V gene's germline CDR1 is KGHSH and CDR2 LQKENI. CDR3 region: CASSPPGQRGYGYTF. DNA for the CDR3: TGTGCCAGCTCACCTCCTGGGCAGCGGGGCTATGGCTACACCTTC.

CDR3 coding DNA: TGTGCCAGCAGTTACTCGACTAGCGACTATCAAGAGACCCAGTACTTC. Translation gives CASSYSTSDYQETQYF. The V and J genes are TRBV6-5 and TRBJ2-5; 8 nucleotides match TRBD2. The CDR3 runs 16 residues. CDR1 and CDR2 (germline): MNHEY, SVGAGI. Trimming at V came to 0 bases and at J to 2 bases, leaving 5 bases not matched to a gene.

The table lists this clone with a few counts. The J gene is TRBJ2-7, the V gene TRBV7-8; D remains ambiguous. From germline, CDR1 is SGHVS and CDR2 FQNEAQ. V was cut by 4 bases and J by 4 bases, with 5 bases left in between. This CDR3 is built from 11 residues. CDR3 sequence (DNA): TGTGCCAGCAGCTCACTTTACGAGCAGTACTTC. Translating gives CASSSLYEQYF.

The CDR3 nucleotides are TGTGCCAGCAGCCCGACCAAACAGGGGGCGGGCGGCTACACCTTC. As protein: CASSPTKQGAGGYTF. The chain recombines TRBV3-1 (or the pseudogene TRBV3-2) with TRBJ1-2; 9 nucleotides match TRBD1. The CDR3 covers 15 residues. The ends lost 4 bases at V and 8 bases at J; junction bases unmatched: 11. Germline V gene lookup returns CDR1 LGHDT and CDR2 YNNKEL (reference sequence).